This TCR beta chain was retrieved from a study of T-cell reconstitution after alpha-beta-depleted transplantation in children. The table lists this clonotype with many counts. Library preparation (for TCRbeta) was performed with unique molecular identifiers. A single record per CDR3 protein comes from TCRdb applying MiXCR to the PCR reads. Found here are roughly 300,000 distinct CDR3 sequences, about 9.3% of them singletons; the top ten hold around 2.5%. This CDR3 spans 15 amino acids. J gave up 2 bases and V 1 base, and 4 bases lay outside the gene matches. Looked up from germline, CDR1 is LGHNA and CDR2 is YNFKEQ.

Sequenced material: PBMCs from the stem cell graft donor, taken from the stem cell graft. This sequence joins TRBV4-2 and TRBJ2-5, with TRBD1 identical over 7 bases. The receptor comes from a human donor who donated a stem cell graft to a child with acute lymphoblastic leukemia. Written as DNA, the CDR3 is TGTGCCAGCAGCCAAGCCCAGGGGGATCAAGAGACCCAGTACTTC. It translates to CASSQAQGDQETQYF.